Listed here are 18 T cell receptor beta chains from one sample, sequenced in a study of cytomegalovirus exposure and HLA in healthy donors. PCR employed 60 Vbeta and 13 Jbeta primers. The data were produced by immunoSEQ multiplex PCR, yet TCRdb's version contains in-frame clones alone and is incomplete. Here the sample spans around 71,000 clones, 65% to 70% being singletons. Sequencing input: PBMCs. The receptor set was obtained from a male donor in good health and CMV-seropositive.

The chain joins TRBV11-1 to TRBJ2-6, with TRBD1 as a possible D gene (5 bases). V lost 5 bases and J 4 bases, leaving 15 bases between the germline ends. The germline gives CDR1 SGHAT, CDR2 FQDESV (reference sequence). The CDR3 has 16 amino acids. The CDR3: CASSRVRVAGANVLTF. The CDR3, as DNA: TGTGCCAGCAGCCGAGTCAGGGTAGCAGGGGCCAACGTCCTGACTTTC.

V gene TRBV30 combines with J gene TRBJ1-5, with unresolved D. Trimming pared 2 bases from V and 8 bases from J, leaving 13 bases between. The length of the CDR3 is 13 residues. Germline CDR1 and CDR2: GTSNPN and SVGIG (reference sequence). For the CDR3, the DNA is TGTGCCTGGAGTAGAGGGATTCGGGAGCCCCAGCATTTT. Encoded protein: CAWSRGIREPQHF.

This chain joins TRBV10-3 and TRBJ2-5; 7 bases align to TRBD2. Germline loops: CDR1 ENHRY, CDR2 SYGVKD. V lost 3 bases and J lost 5; bases outside the gene matches: 6. This CDR3 comprises 14 residues. The CDR3 loop reads CAISDPQAGETQYF. The CDR3 region has the DNA TGTGCCATCAGTGACCCTCAAGCGGGGGAGACCCAGTACTTC.

This chain connects TRBV6-5 to TRBJ1-2; D remains unclear. With 5 bases removed from V and 7 bases from J, the gap between germline ends came to 14 bases. Germline assignment: CDR1 MNHEY and CDR2 SVGAGI. The CDR3 spans 13 residues. For the CDR3, the DNA is TGTGCCAGCAGTCCTGGACTGGCCGGTGGCTACACCTTC. This sequence encodes CASSPGLAGGYTF.

The genes are TRBV7-9 and TRBJ1-5, with D perhaps matching TRBD1 (6 bases). Per the germline V gene, CDR1 is SEHNR and CDR2 is FQNEAQ (reference sequence). The CDR3 consists of 16 residues. V was pared by 5 bases and J by 4 bases, with 18 bases between. The CDR3 reads CASSPMGASINQPQHF. CDR3 nucleotides: TGTGCCAGCAGCCCCATGGGGGCCTCGATTAATCAGCCCCAGCATTTT.

The CDR3 DNA reads TGCGCCAGCAGCTTTGAGCGGACTAGCGGGGCAAGCTCCTACAATGAGCAGTTCTTC. As protein: CASSFERTSGASSYNEQFF. The rearrangement uses TRBV5-1 and TRBJ2-1; TRBD2 aligns across 12 bases. The CDR3 runs 19 residues. Germline lookup yields CDR1 SGHRS and CDR2 YFSETQ. With 2 bases clipped from V and 0 bases from J, the junction kept 9 bases outside the gene matches.

The rearrangement uses TRBV9 and TRBJ1-1; unclear D gene. Germline CDR1 reads SGDLS; CDR2 reads YYNGEE. This CDR3 has 15 residues. V was cut by 4 bases and J by 3 bases, with 16 bases left in between. CDR3 sequence: CASSLLGSGDTEAFF. The DNA for the CDR3 is TGTGCCAGCAGCTTACTCGGTTCGGGTGACACTGAAGCTTTCTTT.

The V gene is TRBV28, the J gene TRBJ2-5, with TRBD2 matching over 9 bases. The CDR3 is made up of 14 amino acids. J gave up 5 bases and V 9 bases, and 10 bases lay outside the gene matches. Germline loops: CDR1 MDHEN, CDR2 SYDVKM. CDR3 nucleotides: TGTGCCAGTGTCGTTAGCGGGGGTAGGGAGACCCAGTACTTC. Protein: CASVVSGGRETQYF.

The rearrangement uses TRBV19 and TRBJ2-7, with D perhaps TRBD1 (6 bases). In germline, CDR1 is LNHDA, CDR2 SQIVND (reference sequence). This CDR3 has 15 amino acids. Trimming removed 1 base at V and 1 base at J, with 11 bases between. The CDR3 sequence: CASSIVHRASYEQYF. The DNA of the CDR3 is TGTGCCAGTAGTATAGTTCACAGGGCTTCCTACGAGCAGTACTTC.

The chain has TRBV30 and TRBJ1-1; a weak D match, TRBD1 (5 bases). Germline CDR1 reads GTSNPN; CDR2 reads SVGIG (reference sequence). The CDR3 runs 12 residues. The ends were cut back, 3 bases at V and 7 bases at J, with 12 bases in the middle. The chain's CDR3 is CAWSGSGGEAFF. For the CDR3, the DNA is TGTGCCTGGAGCGGGAGTGGGGGTGAAGCTTTCTTT.

The genes are TRBV6-5 and TRBJ2-5; 8 nucleotides align to TRBD2. The CDR3 loop spans 16 amino acids. The germline CDR1 and CDR2 sequences are MNHEY and SVGAGI. V lost 2 bases, J lost 1 base, and 6 bases stayed unmatched. The CDR3 region has the DNA TGTGCCAGCAGTTACGTTGCGGGGGGTGCCCAAGAGACCCAGTACTTC. Translating gives CASSYVAGGAQETQYF.

J is TRBJ2-3 and V is TRBV6-1, with TRBD2 matching 7 bases. V was clipped by 7 bases and J by 5 bases; unmatched bases: 6. The CDR3 length is 13 residues. The germline V gene has CDR1 MNHNS and CDR2 SASEGT. Here the CDR3 DNA reads TGTGCCAGCAAGATCGGGGGGTTAGATACGCAGTATTTT. It codes for CASKIGGLDTQYF.

The genes are TRBV9 and TRBJ2-3, with 8 positions matching TRBD2. The length of the CDR3 is 15 residues. The germline gives CDR1 SGDLS, CDR2 YYNGEE. After removal of 1 base from V and 3 bases from J, the junction contained 4 bases not matched to a gene. The CDR3 bases are TGTGCCAGCAGCGTATCGGGAGGGGGTACAGATACGCAGTATTTT. Its translation: CASSVSGGGTDTQYF.

This clone has just a few counts. The chain uses TRBV7-9 and TRBJ2-1, with D possibly being TRBD2 (6 bases). The V gene lost 1 base and the J gene lost 7 bases, with 8 bases spanning the gap. Germline loops: CDR1 SEHNR, CDR2 FQNEAQ (reference sequence). The CDR3 loop spans 13 amino acids. CDR3: CASSLDGRNEQFF. CDR3 DNA sequence: TGTGCCAGCAGCTTAGATGGGAGGAATGAGCAGTTCTTC.

With respect to this clone: An end of the junction differs from the germline gene, which may be a read error. This rearrangement joins TRBV15 to TRBJ1-3; TRBD1 might be the D (6 bases). The germline gives CDR1 LNHNV, CDR2 YYDKDF (reference sequence). This CDR3 is 12 amino acids long. CDR3 protein: CATSRDLQKGEF. The CDR3 bases are TGTGCCACCAGCAGAGATCTTCAGAAGGGGGAATTT.

This clone was found once. The rearrangement uses TRBV13 and TRBJ1-2; 7 positions match TRBD1. This CDR3 spans 16 amino acids. Germline V CDR1 and CDR2: PRHDT, FYEKMQ (reference sequence). Losses at the gene ends were 4 bases for V and 8 bases for J; bases not matched to a gene: 16. The CDR3 DNA is TGTGCCAGCAGCTATACTTCGACAGGGTTAGGGTGGGGCTACACCTTC. Translation: CASSYTSTGLGWGYTF.

In this sample, this clone turned up a few times. The V call is TRBV7-2, the J call TRBJ1-4; TRBD1 might be the D (5 bases). V was pared by 4 bases and J by 2 bases, with 11 bases between. Germline-derived CDR1 and CDR2 are SGHTA and FQGNSA. CDR3 length: 15 amino acids. The CDR3 loop is CASSYSGTTNEKLFF. CDR3 DNA sequence: TGTGCCAGCAGCTACTCAGGGACTACTAATGAAAAACTGTTTTTT. Variable domain in full (rest from reference TRBV7-2 and TRBJ1-4): GAGVSQSPSNKVTEKGKDVELRCDPISGHTALYWYRQSLGQGLEFLIYFQGNSAPDKSGLPSDRFSAERTGGSVSTLTIQRTQQEDSAVYLCASSYSGTTNEKLFFGSGTQLSVL.

This rearrangement joins TRBV7-9 to TRBJ2-5; perhaps TRBD2 as D (5 bases). With 1 base removed from V and 2 bases from J, the gap between germline ends came to 11 bases. This CDR3 has 15 residues. CDR1 and CDR2 from the germline V gene are SEHNR and FQNEAQ (reference sequence). The CDR3 DNA sequence: TGTGCCAGCAGCTTAGGAGGGAGCCCTCAAGAGACCCAGTACTTC. This codes for CASSLGGSPQETQYF.